Shown below are 24 T cell receptor beta chains from a single sample sequenced in a study of identical twins. A single record per CDR3 protein comes from TCRdb applying MiXCR to the 5' RACE reads. This table has about 570,000 distinct CDR3 sequences, 7.5% to 10% appearing once. This sample also appeared in a second study, on yellow fever vaccine responses in identical twins.

The sequenced sample was PBMCs. These receptors originate from a woman under 30 in good health.

This clonotype was seen a handful of times. The chain joins TRBV6-2 or TRBV6-3 to TRBJ2-1; D gene ambiguous. The germline gives CDR1 MNHEY, CDR2 SVGEGT. The CDR3 runs to 15 residues. Trimming stripped 1 base from V and 0 bases from J, with 7 bases between. Written as DNA, the CDR3 is TGTGCCAGCAGTTACTTACGGGCCTCCTACAATGAGCAGTTCTTC. This encodes CASSYLRASYNEQFF.

The V call is TRBV10-3, the J call TRBJ2-5; 7 bases align to TRBD2. The J segment lost 5 bases and the V segment lost 6 bases, leaving 6 bases of the junction unmatched. The CDR3 is 13 amino acids. Germline V gene data show CDR1 as ENHRY and CDR2 as SYGVKD. The CDR3 region has the DNA TGTGCCATCAGCGGACTAGTGTGGGAGACCCAGTACTTC. This sequence encodes CAISGLVWETQYF.

This clonotype has ten or more counts. The chain uses TRBV20-1 and TRBJ2-5; D not certain. Deletions cut 7 bases from V and 2 bases from J, with 14 bases between. CDR3 length: 13 amino acids. The germline V gene encodes CDR1 DFQATT and CDR2 SNEGSKA (reference sequence). CDR3 amino acids: CSGLRTDQETQYF. The CDR3 coding sequence is TGCAGTGGCTTGAGGACCGATCAAGAGACCCAGTACTTC.

This clonotype was recorded at least ten times. The chain links TRBV12-3 or TRBV12-4 to TRBJ2-5; weak D call: TRBD1 (5 bases). The germline V and J ends were trimmed by 4 bases and 4 bases, with 13 bases remaining between them. The CDR3 totals 14 residues. CDR3: CASSYKGVTETQYF. The CDR3, as DNA: TGTGCCAGCAGTTACAAAGGGGTCACAGAGACCCAGTACTTC.

The rearrangement uses TRBV6-5 and TRBJ2-1; 7 bases are a match to TRBD2. The ends lost 7 bases at V and 8 bases at J; junction bases unmatched: 5. The CDR3 is 12 amino acids. Germline CDR1 MNHEY, CDR2 SVGAGI. CDR3 nucleotide sequence: TGTGCCAGCACTGGCGGGGGAGATGAGCAGTTCTTC. Its translation: CASTGGGDEQFF.

This clonotype occurred many times. The CDR3 DNA follows: TGTGCCAGCAGCTTCCCGACACCTTTCTATGGCTACACCTTC. Protein sequence: CASSFPTPFYGYTF. The V gene is TRBV7-9, the J gene TRBJ1-2; D not resolved. Germline V gene lookup returns CDR1 SEHNR and CDR2 FQNEAQ (reference sequence). V lost 3 bases, J lost 4 bases, and 12 bases lay in between. The CDR3 length is 14 residues.

This clonotype occurred many times. The CDR3 region has the DNA TGCAGTGACTTTCTAGCGGGGTCCCACAATGAGCAGTTCTTC. This translates into CSDFLAGSHNEQFF. The rearrangement links TRBV20-1 to TRBJ2-1; 9 positions agree with TRBD2. V lost 7 bases, J lost 5 bases, and 9 bases stayed unmatched. The V gene's germline CDR1 is DFQATT and CDR2 SNEGSKA (reference sequence). The CDR3 has 14 amino acids.

This clonotype turned up a few times. CDR3 residues: CASSFDGQGAPPQFF. CDR3 nucleotides: TGCGCCAGCAGCTTCGACGGACAGGGGGCGCCCCCGCAGTTCTTC. This chain connects TRBV5-1 to TRBJ2-1; 11 positions agree with TRBD1. Germline V CDR1 and CDR2: SGHRS, YFSETQ. V lost 2 bases to trimming and J lost 12 bases; unmatched junction nucleotides: 10. The CDR3 runs to 15 residues.

This clonotype was observed at least ten times. This chain links TRBV6-1 with TRBJ2-1; TRBD2 aligns across 14 bases. There are 15 residues in the CDR3. Per the germline V gene, CDR1 is MNHNS and CDR2 is SASEGT. Trimming removed 6 bases from V and 9 bases from J; junction bases left unmatched: 7. The CDR3 region has the DNA TGTGCCAGCAGCCTTGGACTAGCGGGAGGAGTTGAGCAGTTCTTC. It specifies CASSLGLAGGVEQFF.

The sample holds a few counts of this clonotype. CDR3: CSVDSGGLYEQYF. For the CDR3, the DNA is TGCAGCGTTGATAGCGGGGGCCTTTACGAGCAGTACTTC. This chain connects TRBV29-1 to TRBJ2-7; 9 bases line up with TRBD2. Germline V gives CDR1 SQVTM, CDR2 ANQGSEA. V was clipped by 3 bases and J by 4 bases; unmatched bases: 4. CDR3 length equals 13 residues.

V gene TRBV7-8 combines with J gene TRBJ2-5; weak D call: TRBD1 (6 bases). The CDR3 runs 16 residues. Germline V CDR1 and CDR2: SGHVS, FQNEAQ. With 5 bases removed from V and 4 bases from J, the gap between germline ends came to 20 bases. The CDR3 bases are TGTGCCAGCAGCATAGGGACAAGGACCGTAGGAGAGACCCAGTACTTC. It codes for CASSIGTRTVGETQYF.

This clonotype has a handful of counts. The chain employs TRBV27 and TRBJ2-1, with 13 bases matching TRBD2. The CDR3 loop spans 14 amino acids. Per germline, CDR1 MNHEY and CDR2 SMNVEV (reference sequence). V trimming: 6 bases; J trimming: 8 bases; junction bases outside the gene matches: 4. Here the CDR3 DNA reads TGTGCCAGCAGAAGACTAGCGGGAGGAGATGAGCAGTTCTTC. It specifies CASRRLAGGDEQFF.

V usage is TRBV7-8 and J usage is TRBJ2-7; 10 positions agree with TRBD2. In germline, CDR1 is SGHVS, CDR2 FQNEAQ. V trimming: 5 bases; J trimming: 12 bases; junction bases outside the gene matches: 13. CDR3 size: 14 residues. CDR3 amino acids: CASSPESTSGSGYF. The CDR3 DNA reads TGTGCCAGCAGCCCCGAATCGACTAGCGGGTCGGGGTACTTC.

The gene calls are TRBV13 and TRBJ2-2, with D hard to call. The CDR3 loop spans 14 amino acids. V gave up 6 bases and J gave up 0 bases, with 8 bases separating them. Germline V gene sequence: CDR1 PRHDT, CDR2 FYEKMQ (reference sequence). In nucleotides, the CDR3 is TGTGCCAGCAGGAGCATACCGAACACCGGGGAGCTGTTTTTT. The encoded protein is CASRSIPNTGELFF.

This chain links TRBV2 with TRBJ1-2; TRBD1 matches at 10 bases. The CDR3 runs to 14 residues. Germline loops: CDR1 SNHLY, CDR2 FYNNEI. Trimming cost V 6 bases and J 5 bases; bases outside gene matches: 6. CDR3 loop: CASSRQGAKYGYTF. The CDR3 DNA is TGTGCCAGCAGCCGACAGGGGGCGAAATATGGCTACACCTTC.

V usage is TRBV7-6 and J usage is TRBJ2-7; 8 bases are shared with TRBD1. V was pared by 4 bases and J by 5 bases, with 4 bases of the junction left unmatched. The CDR3 loop spans 13 amino acids. From germline, CDR1 is SGHVS and CDR2 FNYEAQ. Here the CDR3 DNA reads TGTGCCAGCAGCTGGACAGGGACGCACGAGCAGTACTTC. It encodes CASSWTGTHEQYF.

This clonotype was seen repeatedly, ten times or more. This chain uses TRBV15 with TRBJ2-7, with D possibly being TRBD1 (5 bases). Trimming stripped 0 bases from V and 7 bases from J, with 16 bases between. This CDR3 is built from 15 residues. Per germline, CDR1 LNHNV and CDR2 YYDKDF (reference sequence). The CDR3 sequence is CATSRDSVGLGEQYF. CDR3 sequence (DNA): TGTGCCACCAGCAGAGATTCTGTGGGGCTTGGGGAGCAGTACTTC.

A few counts support this clonotype. The CDR3, as DNA: TGCAGTGCTAGAGGGACTAGCGGGAGGAAAACCTACAATGAGCAGTTCTTC. Protein sequence: CSARGTSGRKTYNEQFF. The chain carries TRBV20-1 and TRBJ2-1; 14 bases map to TRBD2. Germline CDR1 reads DFQATT; CDR2 reads SNEGSKA (reference sequence). The V gene end was trimmed by 1 base and the J gene end by 2 bases; junction bases not matched to a gene: 4. CDR3 length: 17 amino acids.

The V and J genes are TRBV27 and TRBJ2-1; 12 bases match TRBD1. The V and J ends lost 4 bases and 8 bases, in that order; junction bases with no gene match: 9. The germline gives CDR1 MNHEY, CDR2 SMNVEV (reference sequence). CDR3 length equals 16 residues. This chain's CDR3 is CASSSPWGTGGDEQFF. In nucleotides, the CDR3 is TGTGCCAGCAGTTCTCCTTGGGGGACAGGGGGCGATGAGCAGTTCTTC.

The rearrangement links TRBV3-1 to TRBJ2-1; 10 nucleotides line up with TRBD2. V was clipped by 5 bases and J by 0 bases; unmatched bases: 7. CDR3 length: 17 residues. Germline V CDR1 and CDR2: LGHDT, YNNKEL (reference sequence). The CDR3 region is CASSYELAGSSYNEQFF. CDR3 sequence (DNA): TGTGCCAGCAGCTACGAACTAGCGGGAAGCTCCTACAATGAGCAGTTCTTC.

This chain connects TRBV2 to TRBJ2-3; 9 bases are a match to TRBD1. Trimming removed 6 bases from V and 0 bases from J; junction bases left unmatched: 7. The germline gives CDR1 SNHLY, CDR2 FYNNEI. CDR3 size: 16 residues. In nucleotides, the CDR3 is TGTGCCAGCAGCGAACAGGGGGCTCCTAGCACAGATACGCAGTATTTT. It encodes CASSEQGAPSTDTQYF.

This clonotype was picked up a small number of times. This chain uses TRBV6-2 or TRBV6-3 with TRBJ2-4; TRBD1 matches 7 bases. This CDR3 comprises 15 residues. J lost 6 bases, V lost 6 bases, and 11 bases had no gene match. Germline values: CDR1 MNHEY, CDR2 SVGEGT. The CDR3 is CASSIPVGQRNIQYF. The CDR3 nucleotides read TGTGCCAGCAGCATCCCAGTGGGACAGAGAAACATTCAGTACTTC.

This clonotype turned up a few times. The V and J genes are TRBV6-1 and TRBJ2-5, with D possibly called TRBD1 or TRBD2 (5 bases each). Trimming took 6 bases from V and 5 from J, leaving 19 bases between them. Germline V gives CDR1 MNHNS, CDR2 SASEGT. CDR3 length equals 15 residues. The CDR3 region is CASSARRWGRETQYF. CDR3 sequence (DNA): TGTGCCAGCAGCGCCAGGAGGTGGGGCCGGGAGACCCAGTACTTC.

The chain combines TRBV5-1 with TRBJ2-1; 7 positions agree with TRBD1. The trim removed 1 base at V and 7 bases at J, leaving 5 bases unmatched. Germline lookup yields CDR1 SGHRS and CDR2 YFSETQ. The CDR3 has 14 residues. CDR3 residues: CASSLSGTANEQFF. For the CDR3, the DNA is TGCGCCAGCAGCTTGTCTGGGACAGCAAATGAGCAGTTCTTC.